Listed here are 21 T cell receptor beta chains from one sample, sequenced in a study of blood T cell repertoires in COVID-19. Profiling relied on immunoSEQ multiplex PCR, and the TCRdb table lists in-frame clones only, not all of them. This table has about 24,000 clones, roughly 89% appearing once. The sample was peripheral blood. The source of these receptors is a woman aged 70-85 years with active COVID-19.

This chain links TRBV20-1 with TRBJ2-7, with 10 bases matching TRBD1. V lost 3 bases and J lost 5; bases outside the gene matches: 16. This CDR3 has 17 residues. Germline V gene data show CDR1 as DFQATT and CDR2 as SNEGSKA (reference sequence). In nucleotides, the CDR3 is TGCAGTGCTAGTTATTTGGCCACGGGACAGGGGAGGAACGAGCAGTACTTC. Its protein product is CSASYLATGQGRNEQYF.

This sequence joins TRBV3-1 (or the pseudogene TRBV3-2) and TRBJ2-1, with 10 nucleotides matching TRBD2. The trim removed 3 bases at V and 6 bases at J, leaving 8 bases unmatched. Germline loops: CDR1 LGHDT, CDR2 YNNKEL (reference sequence). The CDR3 has 16 residues. The CDR3 protein is CASSHRASSGGNEQFF. The DNA of the CDR3 is TGTGCCAGCAGCCACCGGGCGTCTAGCGGGGGCAATGAGCAGTTCTTC.

This chain links TRBV28 with TRBJ2-1, with D tentatively TRBD2 (5 bases). CDR3 size: 17 residues. The germline V and J ends were trimmed by 4 bases and 3 bases, with 19 bases remaining between them. Per the germline V gene, CDR1 is MDHEN and CDR2 is SYDVKM. The CDR3 reads CASSSRFRDSFYNEQFF. The CDR3 DNA reads TGTGCCAGCAGTTCGAGGTTTCGGGATTCCTTCTACAATGAGCAGTTCTTC. Full variable domain (missing parts from reference TRBV28 and TRBJ2-1): DVKVTQSSRYLVKRTGEKVFLECVQDMDHENMFWYRQDPGLGLRLIYFSYDVKMKEKGDIPEGYSVSREKKERFSLILESASTNQTSMYLCASSSRFRDSFYNEQFFGPGTRLTVL.

This clone has a single count. The rearrangement links TRBV19 to TRBJ2-1, with 10 bases aligning to TRBD1. Germline lookup yields CDR1 LNHDA and CDR2 SQIVND (reference sequence). This CDR3 has 17 residues. The trim removed 1 base at V and 4 bases at J, leaving 7 bases unmatched. DNA for the CDR3: TGTGCCAGTAGTATAGGTGCTTGGACAGGGGGGTACAATGAGCAGTTCTTC. It translates to CASSIGAWTGGYNEQFF.

The chain combines TRBV6-6 with TRBJ1-2, with 8 bases lining up with TRBD1. CDR1 is MNHNY and CDR2 is SVGAGI in the germline V gene (reference sequence). V was clipped by 4 bases and J by 4 bases; unmatched bases: 5. The CDR3 runs to 14 residues. This CDR3 reads CASSSTGQAYGYTF. CDR3 nucleotide sequence: TGTGCCAGCAGTTCTACGGGACAGGCCTATGGCTACACCTTC.

The V and J genes are TRBV4-1 and TRBJ2-7; 11 positions agree with TRBD2. Per the germline V gene, CDR1 is MGHRA and CDR2 is YSYEKL. V lost 1 base, J lost 3 bases, and 2 bases stayed unmatched. This CDR3 contains 15 residues. As DNA, the CDR3 is TGCGCCAGCAGCCAAGGACTAGCGGGGCTCTACGAGCAGTACTTC. It is translated as CASSQGLAGLYEQYF.

This clone showed up just once. The chain joins TRBV5-6 to TRBJ1-2; D uncertain. V was trimmed by 7 bases and J by 1 base, leaving 14 bases between them. Germline lookup yields CDR1 SGHDT and CDR2 YYEEEE. The CDR3 covers 14 residues. The CDR3 sequence: CASLRYPINYGYTF. The CDR3 DNA reads as TGTGCCAGCCTCAGGTATCCCATTAACTATGGCTACACCTTC.

The chain combines TRBV14 with TRBJ2-1, with TRBD2 identical over 10 bases. J gave up 5 bases and V 5 bases, and 3 bases lay outside the gene matches. This CDR3 is built from 14 residues. Looked up from germline, CDR1 is SGHDN and CDR2 is FVKESK. The CDR3 loop reads CASSASGGHNEQFF. Here the CDR3 DNA reads TGTGCCAGCAGCGCTAGCGGGGGCCACAATGAGCAGTTCTTC.

The CDR3: CASRLRGGIRDTQYF. CDR3 coding DNA: TGTGCCAGCAGGCTGCGGGGGGGAATCAGAGATACGCAGTATTTT. This sequence joins TRBV28 and TRBJ2-3, with TRBD2 matching over 9 bases. Germline-derived CDR1 and CDR2 are MDHEN and SYDVKM. This CDR3 comprises 15 residues. V dropped 6 bases and J dropped 5; count of bases not matched to a gene: 9.

The genes are TRBV6-1 and TRBJ2-3; TRBD1 matches at 8 bases. V dropped 3 bases and J dropped 1; count of bases not matched to a gene: 6. Germline assignment: CDR1 MNHNS and CDR2 SASEGT. The CDR3 runs to 16 residues. This chain's CDR3 is CASSDDRGRGTDTQYF. The CDR3 region has the DNA TGTGCCAGCAGTGACGACAGGGGACGGGGCACAGATACGCAGTATTTT.

This sequence joins TRBV6-5 and TRBJ1-5; D might be TRBD1 (5 bases). The ends were cut back, 8 bases at V and 2 bases at J, with 16 bases in the middle. The CDR3 runs to 15 residues. Germline V lookup: CDR1 MNHEY, CDR2 SVGAGI. The CDR3 coding sequence is TGTGCCAGCTCTCCAGGGTCTGTGGGCAATCAGCCCCAGCATTTT. Translating it yields CASSPGSVGNQPQHF.

DNA for the CDR3: TGCGCCAGCAGCTTGGTGCCCGGGTTAGAGGAGACCCAGTACTTC. Translation gives CASSLVPGLEETQYF. This chain connects TRBV5-1 to TRBJ2-5; D unresolved. Germline values: CDR1 SGHRS, CDR2 YFSETQ. The CDR3 spans 15 residues. The V end lost 0 bases, the J end lost 5 bases, and 14 bases lay between the germline ends.

The chain is built from TRBV7-8 and TRBJ1-1; D gene unclear. Deletions cut 1 base from V and 3 bases from J, with 6 bases between. The CDR3 is made up of 13 amino acids. The germline gives CDR1 SGHVS, CDR2 FQNEAQ. The CDR3 region has the DNA TGTGCCAGCAGCTTAGTGGGAGACACTGAAGCTTTCTTT. Translating it yields CASSLVGDTEAFF.

In regard to this clone: Other DNA sequences in this sample translate to the same CDR3. The chain links TRBV29-1 to TRBJ1-2; D uncertain. The CDR3 spans 12 residues. Deletions cut 4 bases from V and 2 bases from J, with 8 bases between. CDR1 and CDR2 from the germline V gene are SQVTM and ANQGSEA. The CDR3 DNA sequence: TGCAGCGTTGGTTCGGGGAACTATGGCTACACCTTC. Translating gives CSVGSGNYGYTF.

The chain has TRBV3-1 (or the pseudogene TRBV3-2) and TRBJ1-2, with 10 bases fitting TRBD1. Per germline, CDR1 LGHDT and CDR2 YNNKEL (reference sequence). The ends lost 1 base at V and 7 bases at J; junction bases unmatched: 9. There are 16 residues in the CDR3. The CDR3 reads CASSQGTGGRIGGYTF. The DNA of the CDR3 is TGTGCCAGCAGCCAAGGGACAGGGGGAAGAATCGGTGGCTACACCTTC.

The chain uses TRBV16 and TRBJ1-5, with unresolved D. Trimming removed 2 bases from V and 1 base from J, with 12 bases in between. The CDR3 extends over 16 amino acids. The V gene's germline CDR1 is KGHSY and CDR2 FQNENV. The CDR3 loop reads CASSQLGGMSNQPQHF. For the CDR3, the DNA is TGTGCCAGCAGCCAACTCGGAGGGATGAGCAATCAGCCCCAGCATTTT.

The V and J genes are TRBV3-1 (or the pseudogene TRBV3-2) and TRBJ1-2; no firm D call. Germline lookup yields CDR1 LGHDT and CDR2 YNNKEL (reference sequence). Trimming left V 2 bases short and J 0 bases short, with 7 bases between. The CDR3 is 14 residues long. The CDR3 loop is CASSQPGTNYGYTF. For the CDR3, the DNA is TGTGCCAGCAGCCAACCAGGAACTAACTATGGCTACACCTTC.

The chain uses TRBV7-3 and TRBJ2-3; 9 nucleotides align to TRBD2. The CDR3 contains 16 residues. In germline, CDR1 is SGHTA, CDR2 FQGTGA. Unmatched junction bases numbered 6, after V lost 2 bases and J lost 3 bases. The CDR3 loop is CASSLVSSGATDTQYF. Written as DNA, the CDR3 is TGTGCCAGCAGCTTAGTGTCTAGCGGGGCTACAGATACGCAGTATTTT.

This chain joins TRBV5-1 and TRBJ2-1; possibly TRBD1 for D (5 bases). This CDR3 spans 16 amino acids. The V end lost 0 bases, the J end lost 0 bases, and 10 bases lay between the germline ends. The V gene's germline CDR1 is SGHRS and CDR2 YFSETQ. The CDR3 is CASSLDGARSYNEQFF. As DNA, the CDR3 is TGCGCCAGCAGCTTGGATGGGGCGCGCTCCTACAATGAGCAGTTCTTC.

The chain combines TRBV7-2 with TRBJ1-1, with D possibly matching TRBD1 (6 bases). V shed 1 base and J shed 2 bases, with 14 bases lying between them. The germline CDR1 and CDR2 sequences are SGHTA and FQGNSA. CDR3 length: 16 residues. CDR3 loop: CASSLEAGGLNTEAFF. Written as DNA, the CDR3 is TGTGCCAGCAGCTTAGAGGCGGGGGGGCTTAACACTGAAGCTTTCTTT.

The rearrangement uses TRBV6-1 and TRBJ2-3; possibly TRBD2 for D (6 bases). CDR3 length: 15 residues. Trimming left V 1 base short and J 3 bases short, with 11 bases between. Per the germline V gene, CDR1 is MNHNS and CDR2 is SASEGT. The CDR3, as DNA: TGTGCCAGCAGTGAAGTCGGTGGGGGGACAGATACGCAGTATTTT. Amino acids: CASSEVGGGTDTQYF.